The 31 T cell receptor beta chains below all came from one sample that was sequenced in a study of blood T cell repertoires in COVID-19. The repertoire was sequenced with immunoSEQ multiplex PCR; TCRdb's copy has only in-frame clones and lacks some. Of 360,000 or so clones listed, 90% were seen once; the top ten hold approximately 7%. Sequencing was done on a sample of peripheral blood. These receptors came from a man aged 18 to 35 with active or convalescent COVID-19.

The rearrangement joins TRBV27 to TRBJ2-2; D remains unclear. The ends were cut back, 3 bases at V and 8 bases at J, with 10 bases in the middle. The CDR3 loop spans 13 amino acids. Germline CDR1 reads MNHEY; CDR2 reads SMNVEV (reference sequence). CDR3 protein: CASSFPLSGELFF. The CDR3 DNA reads as TGTGCCAGCAGTTTCCCCCTGTCTGGGGAGCTGTTTTTT.

J is TRBJ1-1 and V is TRBV5-1, with TRBD1 matching over 9 bases. Germline V gene sequence: CDR1 SGHRS, CDR2 YFSETQ. This CDR3 has 13 residues. V lost 4 bases and J lost 6; bases outside the gene matches: 4. CDR3 loop: CASSARTGAEAFF. CDR3 nucleotide sequence: TGCGCCAGCAGCGCCAGGACAGGGGCTGAAGCTTTCTTT.

The chain's CDR3 is CASSLVRLTPYEQYF. The CDR3 DNA sequence: TGTGCCAGCAGCTTAGTCAGACTTACCCCCTACGAGCAGTACTTC. The chain joins TRBV7-9 to TRBJ2-7; no clear D gene. The germline V gene has CDR1 SEHNR and CDR2 FQNEAQ (reference sequence). The V and J ends lost 1 base and 2 bases respectively, with 12 bases between them. CDR3 length: 15 amino acids. Drawing the rest from reference TRBV7-9 and TRBJ2-7, the complete variable domain is DTGVSQNPRHKITKRGQNVTFRCDPISEHNRLYWYRQTLGQGPEFLTYFQNEAQLEKSRLLSDRFSAERPKGSFSTLEIQRTEQGDSAMYLCASSLVRLTPYEQYFGPGTRLTVT.

The V gene is TRBV4-1, the J gene TRBJ2-7, with D possibly TRBD1 on 5 matching bases. The CDR3 contains 12 residues. V lost 5 bases and J lost 7, with 12 bases in between. The germline gives CDR1 MGHRA, CDR2 YSYEKL. In nucleotides, the CDR3 is TGCGCCAGCAGCAAAAACGACAGAGAGCAGTACTTC. As protein: CASSKNDREQYF.

The chain uses TRBV15 and TRBJ1-1; possible D gene TRBD1, 6 bases. CDR1 is LNHNV, CDR2 YYDKDF, per germline (reference sequence). This CDR3 region has 16 residues. The germline V and J ends were trimmed by 2 bases and 0 bases, with 13 bases remaining between them. The DNA for the CDR3 is TGTGCCACCAGCAGAATAGGGGGTCCGATGAACACTGAAGCTTTCTTT. This sequence encodes CATSRIGGPMNTEAFF.

This chain uses TRBV2 with TRBJ2-1; possibly TRBD1 for D (5 bases). This CDR3 comprises 12 residues. V was cut by 7 bases and J by 10 bases, with 14 bases left in between. The germline V gene encodes CDR1 SNHLY and CDR2 FYNNEI. CDR3 region: CASNGRGREQFF. The CDR3 nucleotides read TGTGCCAGCAACGGTAGGGGCCGAGAGCAGTTCTTC.

This chain uses TRBV4-1 with TRBJ2-7; 11 bases line up with TRBD1. The J segment lost 6 bases and the V segment lost 3 bases, leaving 7 bases of the junction unmatched. CDR3 length: 15 residues. In germline, CDR1 is MGHRA, CDR2 YSYEKL. CDR3 residues: CASSHPGQGVGEQYF. The CDR3 region has the DNA TGCGCCAGCAGCCATCCGGGACAGGGGGTGGGCGAGCAGTACTTC.

V and J are TRBV11-2 and TRBJ2-2, with 7 bases that match TRBD1. Germline V gene data show CDR1 as SGHAT and CDR2 as FQNNGV. The length of the CDR3 is 17 residues. Trimming cost V 1 base and J 1 base; bases outside gene matches: 6. The CDR3 DNA reads as TGTGCCAGCAGCTTAGGGACGGGACAGAAGAACACCGGGGAGCTGTTTTTT. Its protein is CASSLGTGQKNTGELFF.

The chain uses TRBV9 and TRBJ2-5; weak D call: TRBD2 (6 bases). The CDR3 has 14 residues. With 6 bases removed from V and 3 bases from J, the gap between germline ends came to 15 bases. The germline gives CDR1 SGDLS, CDR2 YYNGEE. CDR3 protein: CASTRGIREETQYF. CDR3 nucleotides: TGTGCCAGCACTCGGGGGATTCGGGAAGAGACCCAGTACTTC. The whole variable domain, remainder taken from reference TRBV9 and TRBJ2-5, is DSGVTQTPKHLITATGQRVTLRCSPRSGDLSVYWYQQSLDQGLQFLIQYYNGEERAKGNILERFSAQQFPDLHSELNLSSLELGDSALYFCASTRGIREETQYFGPGTRLLVL.

The chain recombines TRBV6-5 with TRBJ2-7; no definite D call. V was cut by 0 bases and J by 3 bases, with 15 bases left in between. This CDR3 contains 16 residues. Germline V lookup: CDR1 MNHEY, CDR2 SVGAGI. The CDR3 sequence is CASSYSSALTHYEQYF. The CDR3 DNA is TGTGCCAGCAGTTACTCGAGCGCTTTAACCCACTACGAGCAGTACTTC.

The chain is built from TRBV16 and TRBJ2-2, with unresolved D. CDR1 and CDR2 (germline): KGHSY, FQNENV. V shed 0 bases and J shed 1 base, with 9 bases lying between them. This CDR3 spans 16 amino acids. In DNA, the CDR3 is TGTGCCAGCAGCCAATCTAGCCTTGTGAACACCGGGGAGCTGTTTTTT. It is translated as CASSQSSLVNTGELFF.

The CDR3 DNA reads TGTGCCAGCAGCTTCAGGGAATATAGGAATGAGCAGTTCTTC. It codes for CASSFREYRNEQFF. V and J are TRBV7-2 and TRBJ2-1; weak D call: TRBD1 (5 bases). Germline-derived CDR1 and CDR2 are SGHTA and FQGNSA. The CDR3 extends over 14 amino acids. V dropped 3 bases and J dropped 7 bases, with 13 bases sitting between them.

The sample holds a few counts of this clone. The chain carries TRBV11-3 and TRBJ2-2; TRBD2 is a possible D gene (6 bases). Trimming shortened V by 3 bases and J by 1 base, and 15 bases separated the two germline ends. The length of the CDR3 is 17 residues. Germline V CDR1 and CDR2: SGHNT, YENEEA. CDR3 region: CASSLPTGLKNTGELFF. In nucleotides, the CDR3 is TGTGCCAGCAGCTTGCCGACGGGACTGAAGAACACCGGGGAGCTGTTTTTT.

V is TRBV5-4 and J is TRBJ2-2, with D perhaps matching TRBD2 (5 bases). Trimming pared 4 bases from V and 0 bases from J, leaving 10 bases between. This CDR3 contains 15 residues. CDR1 SGHNT and CDR2 YYREEE come from the germline V gene (reference sequence). This CDR3 is CASSNRGSNTGELFF. The DNA of the CDR3 is TGTGCCAGCAGCAACCGGGGTTCGAACACCGGGGAGCTGTTTTTT.

Points on this clone: The junction does not match germline at one end; this may be a read error. The chain joins TRBV15 to TRBJ2-6; D is uncertain. The CDR3 has 13 amino acids. Per the germline V gene, CDR1 is LNHNV and CDR2 is YYDKDF (reference sequence). CDR3 in DNA: TGTGCCACCAGCGGGCATCAGGCCAACGTGCTGACTTTC. Translated, it gives CATSGHQANVLTF.

The chain employs TRBV6-1 and TRBJ1-6, with D tentatively TRBD1 (6 bases). V lost 2 bases, J lost 4 bases, and 12 bases lay in between. CDR1 and CDR2 from the germline V gene are MNHNS and SASEGT. The CDR3 extends over 16 amino acids. CDR3 sequence (DNA): TGTGCCAGCAGTGAAACAGGGTCCGATTATAATTCACCCCTCCACTTT. This translates into CASSETGSDYNSPLHF.

A note on this clone: This sample also contains other DNA sequences that code for the same CDR3. The CDR3 bases are TGTGCCAGCAGCTTTCATTACGAGCAGTACTTC. Protein: CASSFHYEQYF. The chain links TRBV7-2 to TRBJ2-7, with no clear D. The germline CDR1 and CDR2 sequences are SGHTA and FQGNSA. The V end was cut by 3 bases, the J end by 4 bases, with 4 bases between. This CDR3 is 11 amino acids long. Together with reference TRBV7-2 and TRBJ2-7, the CDR3 gives the full variable domain: GAGVSQSPSNKVTEKGKDVELRCDPISGHTALYWYRQSLGQGLEFLIYFQGNSAPDKSGLPSDRFSAERTGGSVSTLTIQRTQQEDSAVYLCASSFHYEQYFGPGTRLTVT.

The sample holds one count of this clone. For the CDR3, the DNA is TGCGCCAGCAGCCACGGACAGGGCGGAAACACCATATATTTT. Translating gives CASSHGQGGNTIYF. The chain uses TRBV5-1 and TRBJ1-3; 8 bases agree with TRBD1. V shed 4 bases and J 4 bases; nucleotides not matched to a gene: 4. The germline gives CDR1 SGHRS, CDR2 YFSETQ. The CDR3 length is 14 residues.

This clone was seen only once. The chain combines TRBV5-5 with TRBJ2-1; TRBD1 agrees at 9 bases. Germline CDR1 SGHKS, CDR2 YYEKEE (reference sequence). CDR3 length: 15 amino acids. V was clipped by 0 bases and J by 7 bases; unmatched bases: 5. CDR3 region: CASSLAGQGVNEQFF. The CDR3 DNA reads TGTGCCAGCAGCTTGGCGGGACAGGGAGTGAATGAGCAGTTCTTC.

The V call is TRBV28, the J call TRBJ1-1; tentatively, D is TRBD1 (6 bases). Trimming took off 4 bases at V and 9 bases at J, with 15 bases between the two ends. This CDR3 comprises 13 residues. Germline assignment: CDR1 MDHEN and CDR2 SYDVKM. CDR3 in amino acids: CASSSPGVLKAFF. CDR3 nucleotides: TGTGCCAGCAGTTCCCCAGGGGTGTTAAAAGCTTTCTTT.

This clone was picked up a small number of times. The rearrangement joins TRBV21-1 to TRBJ1-2; the table's TRBD1 call for D was not verified on the DNA. TRBV21-1 is termed a pseudogene. This CDR3 contains 17 residues. CDR3 coding DNA: TGTGCCAGCAGCACTCGCAGGGGCAAGAAAAGTAACCTTGGCTACACCTTC. It specifies CASSTRRGKKSNLGYTF.

The chain recombines TRBV10-2 with TRBJ2-5; a possible D gene is TRBD2 (6 bases). The V gene's germline CDR1 is WSHSY and CDR2 SAAADI. This CDR3 spans 13 amino acids. V was pared by 4 bases and J by 9 bases, with 15 bases between. This CDR3 is CASSAATPGAQYF. The CDR3 nucleotides read TGCGCCAGCAGTGCGGCCACGCCGGGGGCCCAGTACTTC.

V usage is TRBV29-1 and J usage is TRBJ2-7; the match to TRBD2 covers 7 bases. The CDR3 length is 13 residues. CDR1 is SQVTM and CDR2 is ANQGSEA in the germline V gene. The trim removed 1 base at V and 3 bases at J, leaving 3 bases unmatched. The CDR3 sequence is CSVEGGGFYEQYF. The CDR3 DNA follows: TGCAGCGTTGAAGGCGGGGGTTTCTACGAGCAGTACTTC.

The CDR3: CASSLRVAAQYF. The CDR3 nucleotides read TGTGCCAGCAGCTTGCGGGTGGCGGCCCAGTACTTC. The V gene is TRBV7-2, the J gene TRBJ2-5; perhaps TRBD2 as D (5 bases). CDR1 SGHTA and CDR2 FQGNSA come from the germline V gene. The CDR3 totals 12 residues. Trimming removed 3 bases from V and 9 bases from J, with 11 bases in between.

The rearrangement joins TRBV5-1 to TRBJ2-7; 11 nucleotides line up with TRBD2. CDR3 length: 16 residues. Trimming cost V 2 bases and J 2 bases; bases outside gene matches: 6. CDR1 and CDR2 (germline): SGHRS, YFSETQ. CDR3 sequence: CASSFPTSGSPYEQYF. The CDR3 bases are TGCGCCAGCAGCTTCCCCACTAGCGGGAGTCCCTACGAGCAGTACTTC.

The chain has TRBV10-3 and TRBJ1-5; weak D call: TRBD1 (5 bases). CDR3 length equals 13 residues. Germline assignment: CDR1 ENHRY and CDR2 SYGVKD. Trimming took 7 bases from V and 3 from J, leaving 10 bases between them. The chain's CDR3 is CAITRGLNQPQHF. In DNA, the CDR3 is TGTGCCATCACTCGGGGACTCAATCAGCCCCAGCATTTT.

The rearrangement uses TRBV7-8 and TRBJ1-2; 8 positions match TRBD1. This CDR3 comprises 13 residues. Germline V lookup: CDR1 SGHVS, CDR2 FQNEAQ. V lost 5 bases and J lost 6; bases outside the gene matches: 5. CDR3 nucleotides: TGTGCCAGCAGCACCAGGGGGCGGGATGGCTACACCTTC. Protein product: CASSTRGRDGYTF. Together with reference TRBV7-8 and TRBJ1-2, the CDR3 gives the full variable domain: GAGVSQSPRYKVAKRGQDVALRCDPISGHVSLFWYQQALGQGPEFLTYFQNEAQLDKSGLPSDRFFAERPEGSVSTLKIQRTQQEDSAVYLCASSTRGRDGYTFGSGTRLTVV.

The rearrangement links TRBV2 to TRBJ2-1; D might be TRBD2 (6 bases). Germline CDR1 is SNHLY and CDR2 is FYNNEI. The germline V and J ends were trimmed by 10 bases and 3 bases, with 16 bases remaining between them. The CDR3 sequence is 14 residues long. The CDR3 protein is CAIIRDSNYNEQFF. CDR3 sequence (DNA): TGTGCCATAATCCGGGACTCCAACTACAATGAGCAGTTCTTC.

The V gene is TRBV11-2, the J gene TRBJ2-7, with 9 bases identical to TRBD1. This CDR3 is built from 16 residues. The trim removed 1 base at V and 7 bases at J, leaving 11 bases unmatched. The germline gives CDR1 SGHAT, CDR2 FQNNGV. CDR3 nucleotide sequence: TGTGCCAGCAGCTTAGTTACAGGGGGCAGAGCCTTTGAGCAGTACTTC. This sequence encodes CASSLVTGGRAFEQYF.

This clone was recorded only once. V usage is TRBV5-6 and J usage is TRBJ2-1, with 7 nucleotides matching TRBD2. The CDR3 contains 15 residues. Germline CDR1 is SGHDT and CDR2 is YYEEEE. Trimming removed 1 base from V and 3 bases from J; junction bases left unmatched: 4. CDR3 protein: CASSLFAGVYNEQFF. CDR3 in DNA: TGTGCCAGCAGCTTGTTCGCGGGAGTCTACAATGAGCAGTTCTTC.

The gene calls are TRBV5-1 and TRBJ2-7; 7 positions match TRBD2. The germline V gene encodes CDR1 SGHRS and CDR2 YFSETQ. The CDR3 extends over 17 amino acids. V lost 2 bases and J lost 9; bases outside the gene matches: 20. This CDR3 reads CASSLFVEAGETSLQYF. Written as DNA, the CDR3 is TGCGCCAGCAGCTTATTTGTTGAGGCGGGGGAGACGAGCTTGCAGTACTTC.